Listed here is a single TCR beta chain. Antigen unknown. These data are taken from a study of OX40 agonist ivuxolimab in advanced cancers. Sequencing was performed with immunoSEQ multiplex PCR; in TCRdb, only in-frame clones are kept and a portion is missing. The data show about 78,000 clones, around 94% seen once. Germline CDR1 is SGHRS and CDR2 is YFSETQ. V was pared by 4 bases and J by 6 bases, with 17 bases between. This CDR3 has 14 amino acids. General study points: By week 6 at 0.1 to 3.0 mg/kg, blood CD4+ and CD8+ T cells had expanded clonally. The work left the antigen specificity of expanded peripheral T cells undetermined. Patients with a partial response at 0.1-3.0 mg/kg had among the lowest clonal expansion.

The sequencing here drew on CD4+ or CD8+ T cells sorted from blood, taken in a trial of the OX40 agonist ivuxolimab. The chain carries TRBV5-1 and TRBJ2-7, with D possibly being TRBD1 (7 bases). The receptor's source is an adult with an advanced solid tumor such as melanoma, head and neck, liver or kidney cancer. The CDR3 loop is CASSQGGRLGEQYF. In nucleotides, the CDR3 is TGCGCCAGCAGCCAGGGGGGTCGCCTGGGCGAGCAGTACTTC.